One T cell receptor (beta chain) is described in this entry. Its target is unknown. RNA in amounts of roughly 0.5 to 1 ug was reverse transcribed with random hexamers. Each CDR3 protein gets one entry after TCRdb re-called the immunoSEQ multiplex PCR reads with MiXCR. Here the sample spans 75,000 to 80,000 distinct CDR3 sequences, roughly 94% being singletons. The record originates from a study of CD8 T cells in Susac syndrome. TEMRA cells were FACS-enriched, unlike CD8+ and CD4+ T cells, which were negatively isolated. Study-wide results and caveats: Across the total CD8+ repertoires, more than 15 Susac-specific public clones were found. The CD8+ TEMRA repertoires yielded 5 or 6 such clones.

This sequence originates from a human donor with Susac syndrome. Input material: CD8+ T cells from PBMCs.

CDR3 DNA sequence: TGTGCCAGCAGTTTAGGTCAGGGGGTCGATGAGCAGTTCTTC. This encodes CASSLGQGVDEQFF. The rearrangement uses TRBV27 and TRBJ2-1, with 7 bases lining up with TRBD1. Trimming removed 2 bases from V and 8 bases from J; junction bases left unmatched: 6. Germline V gives CDR1 MNHEY, CDR2 SMNVEV (reference sequence). This CDR3 comprises 14 residues.